Listed below are T cell receptor beta chains from one sample, sequenced in a study of T cell repertoires in cytomegalovirus infection. TCRdb ran MiXCR on the reads and lists one entry per CDR3 protein. Of fewer than 300,000 distinct CDR3 sequences listed, about 23% are singletons. The material sequenced was PBMCs. These receptors came from a human donor in good health (CMV status not recorded). Some clones in this sample may be carry-over from other donors' samples. CDR3s include the opening cysteine and the closing phenylalanine or tryptophan. The D gene is left open where the match is weak. Clone size, where shown, is once, few, many, or a class for clones that have expanded.

V gene	J gene	D gene	clone size	CDR3 protein	CDR3 DNA
TRBV5-1	TRBJ2-1	TRBD2	.	CASSLGTSNEQFF	TGCGCCAGCAGCTTGGGGACTAGCAATGAGCAGTTCTTC
TRBV10-3	TRBJ2-5	TRBD2	.	CAIRAGTQETQYF	TGTGCCATCAGAGCGGGGACCCAAGAGACCCAGTACTTC
TRBV4-3	TRBJ1-4	.	.	CASSQDSLRGEKLFF	TGCGCCAGCAGCCAAGATTCGTTGAGGGGTGAAAAACTGTTTTTT
TRBV7-2	TRBJ2-4	.	many	CASSYDSNLAKNIQYF	TGTGCCAGCAGCTACGACAGTAATCTAGCCAAAAACATTCAGTACTTC
TRBV7-9	TRBJ1-6	TRBD1	medium-sized	CASSFHERQGASSPLHF	TGTGCCAGCAGCTTCCATGAACGACAGGGGGCTAGTTCACCCCTCCACTTT
TRBV5-6	TRBJ1-1	.	once	CASSLYRAAVNTEAFF	TGTGCCAGCAGCTTGTATCGGGCAGCAGTGAACACTGAAGCTTTCTTT
TRBV28	TRBJ1-3	.	many	CASSAGGYSGNTIYF	TGTGCCAGCAGTGCGGGGGGGTACTCTGGAAACACCATATATTTT
TRBV28	TRBJ1-4	TRBD1	few	CASSFTGQGEKLFF	TGTGCCAGCAGTTTTACAGGACAGGGAGAAAAACTGTTTTTT
TRBV28	TRBJ1-5	.	few	CASRVGGRDNQPQHF	TGTGCCAGCCGGGTGGGGGGGAGGGACAATCAGCCCCAGCATTTT
TRBV6-1	TRBJ1-2	.	.	CASSETRGIGYGYTF	TGTGCCAGCAGTGAAACGAGAGGGATCGGCTATGGCTACACCTTC
TRBV5-8	TRBJ2-1	.	.	CASSLAGRQYNEQFF	TGTGCCAGCAGCTTGGCGGGGCGTCAATACAATGAGCAGTTCTTC
TRBV27	TRBJ1-5	.	many	CASSFSFNQPQHF	TGTGCCAGCAGTTTCAGTTTCAATCAGCCCCAGCATTTT